Here is one T cell receptor (beta chain) with its context. Its target is unknown. These data are taken from a study of T cell responses to AZD1222 COVID-19 vaccine. Study at large: Second-dose intervals of approximately 4 or approximately 12 weeks were pooled. Study-wide points: Two doses of AZD1222 preceded a rise in Spike-specific TCR breadth and depth. Donors were largely white British and mainly female; clonal diversity was possibly underestimated.

From germline, CDR1 is SGHDT and CDR2 YYEEEE. The V and J ends lost 2 bases and 3 bases respectively, with 8 bases between them. The CDR3 sequence is 13 residues long. Measured with immunoSEQ multiplex PCR; TCRdb has only the in-frame clones, and not every one. This table has 110,000 to 150,000 clones, 80% to 90% appearing once. V is TRBV5-6 and J is TRBJ2-5, with no clear D. The sequence came from an adult in good health. Here the sequenced sample was peripheral blood, taken on day 0 of AZD1222 vaccination. CDR3 nucleotides: TGTGCCAGCAGCTTTCTAAGTGAAGAGACCCAGTACTTC. Its protein product is CASSFLSEETQYF.